The 21 T cell receptor beta chains given below trace back to one sample, sequenced in a study of blood T cell repertoires in COVID-19. Generated by immunoSEQ multiplex PCR, the TCRdb table keeps only in-frame clones and is missing some. This table holds some 150,000 clones, approximately 85% found once. The specimen was peripheral blood. These receptors came from a man aged 45-65 years with acute or convalescent COVID-19.

This chain connects TRBV2 to TRBJ2-2, with TRBD2 matching 8 bases. V shed 7 bases and J 6 bases; nucleotides not matched to a gene: 7. This CDR3 region has 14 residues. CDR1 and CDR2 from the germline V gene are SNHLY and FYNNEI. The CDR3: CASTSGGSPGELFF. The CDR3, as DNA: TGTGCCAGCACGAGCGGGGGTTCCCCCGGGGAGCTGTTTTTT.

The V and J genes are TRBV5-1 and TRBJ1-2; no firm D call. V was trimmed by 7 bases and J by 1 base, leaving 17 bases between them. Germline loops: CDR1 SGHRS, CDR2 YFSETQ. The CDR3 contains 15 residues. CDR3 residues: CASATREGGNYGYTF. The CDR3, as DNA: TGCGCCAGCGCGACGAGGGAGGGTGGTAACTATGGCTACACCTTC.

The rearrangement joins TRBV3-1 (or the pseudogene TRBV3-2) to TRBJ2-3; TRBD2 is a possible D gene (6 bases). Germline values: CDR1 LGHDT, CDR2 YNNKEL (reference sequence). The V gene lost 1 base and the J gene lost 4 bases, with 15 bases spanning the gap. This CDR3 has 16 residues. The CDR3 region is CASSQAGSGDPDTQYF. In nucleotides, the CDR3 is TGTGCCAGCAGCCAAGCGGGATCGGGAGACCCAGATACGCAGTATTTT.

This clone has a single count. This chain connects TRBV9 to TRBJ2-3, with a possible D match to TRBD1 (6 bases). Looked up from germline, CDR1 is SGDLS and CDR2 is YYNGEE. The CDR3 has 18 amino acids. The V and J ends lost 4 bases and 0 bases respectively, with 21 bases between them. The CDR3 region is CASSRYFNRDGSTDTQYF. CDR3 nucleotides: TGTGCCAGCAGCAGATATTTCAACAGGGACGGGAGCACAGATACGCAGTATTTT.

V and J are TRBV7-9 and TRBJ2-1; a possible D gene is TRBD2 (5 bases). V was pared by 1 base and J by 10 bases, with 11 bases between. The CDR3 length is 13 residues. Germline values: CDR1 SEHNR, CDR2 FQNEAQ (reference sequence). As DNA, the CDR3 is TGTGCCAGCAGCTTAGTTGGTCAGCGGGAGCAGTTCTTC. Amino acids: CASSLVGQREQFF.

The chain carries TRBV6-5 and TRBJ1-6, with D perhaps TRBD1 (6 bases). Germline CDR1 MNHEY, CDR2 SVGAGI. This CDR3 region has 13 residues. V was cut by 8 bases and J by 7 bases, with 12 bases left in between. The CDR3 DNA follows: TGTGCCAGCGAGTACAGGGTAAATTCACCCCTCCACTTT. Amino acids: CASEYRVNSPLHF.

V gene TRBV28 combines with J gene TRBJ1-2; TRBD1 matches 7 bases. Unmatched junction bases numbered 9, after V lost 6 bases and J lost 8 bases. Germline V gene data show CDR1 as MDHEN and CDR2 as SYDVKM. This CDR3 has 13 residues. The CDR3 loop reads CASRLQGPRGYTF. CDR3 coding DNA: TGTGCCAGCAGACTACAGGGGCCGCGGGGCTACACCTTC.

The V gene is TRBV30, the J gene TRBJ1-5; the D gene is possibly TRBD1 (6 bases). The V end was cut by 5 bases, the J end by 4 bases, with 12 bases between. CDR1 is GTSNPN, CDR2 SVGIG, per germline (reference sequence). The length of the CDR3 is 13 residues. CDR3 sequence reads: CAWGVGGNQPQHF. CDR3 coding DNA: TGTGCCTGGGGGGTAGGGGGTAATCAGCCCCAGCATTTT.

This rearrangement joins TRBV2 to TRBJ2-2; 16 nucleotides align to TRBD2. Trimming took 8 bases from V and 3 from J; bases not matched to a gene: 6. This CDR3 is 17 amino acids long. Looked up from germline, CDR1 is SNHLY and CDR2 is FYNNEI. The CDR3 nucleotides read TGTGCCAGCGACGGGACTAGCGGGAGGGCCCACACCGGGGAGCTGTTTTTT. It encodes CASDGTSGRAHTGELFF.

This clone was observed a handful of times. V gene TRBV4-1 combines with J gene TRBJ2-3, with a possible D match to TRBD2 (5 bases). This CDR3 contains 14 residues. With 1 base removed from V and 10 bases from J, the gap between germline ends came to 15 bases. CDR1 MGHRA and CDR2 YSYEKL come from the germline V gene. Written as DNA, the CDR3 is TGCGCCAGCAGCCAAGCGGGGTCCACCGCCGCGCAGTATTTT. Translation gives CASSQAGSTAAQYF.

The genes are TRBV18 and TRBJ2-7; D might be TRBD2 (6 bases). Between the trimmed V and J ends, which lost 4 bases and 2 bases, there was a span of 18 bases. CDR1 is KGHSH, CDR2 LQKENI, per germline. The CDR3 loop spans 16 amino acids. DNA for the CDR3: TGTGCCAGCTCACATACCGGGCCATCGGGGGCCTACGAGCAGTACTTC. This sequence encodes CASSHTGPSGAYEQYF. Full variable domain (missing parts from reference TRBV18 and TRBJ2-7): NAGVMQNPRHLVRRRGQEARLRCSPMKGHSHVYWYRQLPEEGLKFMVYLQKENIIDESGMPKERFSAEFPKEGPSILRIQQVVRGDSAAYFCASSHTGPSGAYEQYFGPGTRLTVT.

The chain is built from TRBV6-5 and TRBJ1-5; 10 bases map to TRBD1. V was clipped by 7 bases and J by 4 bases; unmatched bases: 4. Per germline, CDR1 MNHEY and CDR2 SVGAGI. This CDR3 spans 14 amino acids. The CDR3 DNA reads TGTGCCAGCATTGCGGACAGGGGGAATCAGCCCCAGCATTTT. This sequence encodes CASIADRGNQPQHF.

As concerns this clone: This CDR3 is also generated by other DNA sequences in the sample. The V gene is TRBV18, the J gene TRBJ1-1, with D possibly TRBD1 on 5 matching bases. CDR3 length: 14 amino acids. Germline assignment: CDR1 KGHSH and CDR2 LQKENI. The V end lost 3 bases, the J end lost 2 bases, and 10 bases lay between the germline ends. Written as DNA, the CDR3 is TGTGCCAGCTCACCGGCGGGGGGAAACACTGAAGCTTTCTTT. Its translation: CASSPAGGNTEAFF. Looking up the rest from reference TRBV18 and TRBJ1-1 gives the full variable domain: NAGVMQNPRHLVRRRGQEARLRCSPMKGHSHVYWYRQLPEEGLKFMVYLQKENIIDESGMPKERFSAEFPKEGPSILRIQQVVRGDSAAYFCASSPAGGNTEAFFGQGTRLTVV.

J is TRBJ2-7 and V is TRBV6-2 or TRBV6-3; 12 nucleotides align to TRBD1. The germline V gene has CDR1 MNHEY and CDR2 SVGEGT. V lost 0 bases and J lost 6; bases outside the gene matches: 3. The CDR3 totals 15 residues. Here the CDR3 reads CASSYSGTGGGEQYF. The CDR3 DNA sequence: TGTGCCAGCAGTTACTCGGGGACAGGGGGCGGCGAGCAGTACTTC.

V is TRBV28 and J is TRBJ1-4; possibly TRBD1 for D (6 bases). Germline V gives CDR1 MDHEN, CDR2 SYDVKM. This CDR3 contains 18 residues. V was pared by 8 bases and J by 5 bases, with 27 bases between. CDR3 nucleotides: TGTGCCAGCTTCCCCGGGGGGGCTTATAACCTGCCGAATGAAAAACTGTTTTTT. Translation gives CASFPGGAYNLPNEKLFF.

V usage is TRBV5-1 and J usage is TRBJ2-1; possibly TRBD2 for D (6 bases). V gave up 4 bases and J gave up 12 bases, with 20 bases separating them. Germline V gives CDR1 SGHRS, CDR2 YFSETQ. The CDR3 is 14 residues long. The CDR3: CASSEQTGGNMQFF. CDR3 bases: TGCGCCAGCAGCGAACAAACTGGCGGGAATATGCAGTTCTTC.

This rearrangement joins TRBV9 to TRBJ1-2; D ambiguous. The V gene lost 2 bases and the J gene lost 0 bases, with 8 bases spanning the gap. The germline CDR1 and CDR2 sequences are SGDLS and YYNGEE. CDR3 length equals 14 residues. As DNA, the CDR3 is TGTGCCAGCAGCGTCACATCGTCTAACTATGGCTACACCTTC. It codes for CASSVTSSNYGYTF.

This clone was seen more than once but under ten times. The chain couples TRBV20-1 to TRBJ1-3, with D possibly matching TRBD1 (6 bases). The V end lost 3 bases, the J end lost 3 bases, and 12 bases lay between the germline ends. The V gene's germline CDR1 is DFQATT and CDR2 SNEGSKA (reference sequence). The CDR3 has 14 residues. The CDR3 loop reads CSASGQGYGNTIYF. CDR3 nucleotide sequence: TGCAGTGCTAGTGGCCAGGGGTATGGAAACACCATATATTTT.

The V and J genes are TRBV11-2 and TRBJ1-1, with TRBD1 as a possible D gene (5 bases). Germline loops: CDR1 SGHAT, CDR2 FQNNGV. V was clipped by 5 bases and J by 4 bases, with 14 bases between them. The CDR3 length is 14 residues. DNA of the CDR3: TGTGCCAGCAGCCACCGCCGGGGGGGCACTGAAGCTTTCTTT. Translated, it gives CASSHRRGGTEAFF. Variable domain in full (rest from reference TRBV11-2 and TRBJ1-1): EAGVAQSPRYKIIEKRQSVAFWCNPISGHATLYWYQQILGQGPKLLIQFQNNGVVDDSQLPKDRFSAERLKGVDSTLKIQPAKLEDSAVYLCASSHRRGGTEAFFGQGTRLTVV.

The chain links TRBV10-3 to TRBJ2-7; perhaps TRBD1 as D (6 bases). This CDR3 is 13 amino acids long. Germline V gene sequence: CDR1 ENHRY, CDR2 SYGVKD. V was cut by 5 bases and J by 2 bases, with 10 bases left in between. The DNA of the CDR3 is TGTGCCATCAGTTCAGGGGTACCCTACGAGCAGTACTTC. Protein product: CAISSGVPYEQYF.

The chain is built from TRBV30 and TRBJ1-6; 9 nucleotides agree with TRBD1. Germline lookup yields CDR1 GTSNPN and CDR2 SVGIG (reference sequence). V lost 4 bases, J lost 7 bases, and 11 bases stayed unmatched. This CDR3 region has 16 residues. CDR3 sequence (DNA): TGTGCCTGGACCGGCCGGGACAGGGTTTGGAATTCACCCCTCCACTTT. Translation gives CAWTGRDRVWNSPLHF.